The 2 T cell receptor beta chains given below trace back to one sample, sequenced in a study of blood T cell repertoires in COVID-19. TCRdb keeps only in-frame clones here, not all; method: immunoSEQ multiplex PCR. This sample has about 220,000 clones, with 65% to 90% found just once. The sequenced material came from peripheral blood. All receptors derive from a woman in her seventies with acute or convalescent COVID-19.

The chain links TRBV2 to TRBJ1-3; 7 positions agree with TRBD1. The CDR3 is 18 amino acids. With 6 bases clipped from V and 0 bases from J, the junction kept 14 bases outside the gene matches. The germline V gene encodes CDR1 SNHLY and CDR2 FYNNEI. The CDR3 loop is CASSLRGTVYYSGNTIYF. In DNA form, the CDR3 reads TGTGCCAGCAGCCTAAGAGGGACAGTATATTACTCTGGAAACACCATATATTTT.

This chain connects TRBV7-2 to TRBJ1-2; TRBD1 is a possible D gene (6 bases). This CDR3 spans 16 amino acids. Trimming removed 2 bases from V and 0 bases from J, with 13 bases in between. Germline CDR1 reads SGHTA; CDR2 reads FQGNSA. The CDR3 nucleotides read TGTGCCAGCAGCTTAACCCGACAGGAGTCTAACTATGGCTACACCTTC. This encodes CASSLTRQESNYGYTF.